In its sample, the clone carrying this T cell receptor (beta chain) was seen once. This sample stems from a study of blood T cell repertoires in COVID-19. Study details: Sample material is recorded as cDNA or gDNA derived from T cells, B-cell-depleted T cells, or PBMCs.

In the original workflow: Amplification from reference gene primers served as the basis for estimated nucleated cell counts. The assay was immunoSEQ multiplex PCR, and TCRdb's table has in-frame clones only and misses some. That table is the source of V, J and clone size, and D and trimming were worked out from the DNA. The data show around 270,000 clones, about 80% seen once. The CDR3 sequence is 14 residues long. Looked up from germline, CDR1 is LGHDT and CDR2 is YNNKEL (reference sequence). The V gene end was trimmed by 6 bases and the J gene end by 3 bases; junction bases not matched to a gene: 4.

The receptor's source is a person aged 65 to 79 with COVID-19, enrolled during active disease. This sequence joins TRBV3-1 (or the pseudogene TRBV3-2) and TRBJ1-2; the match to TRBD1 covers 10 bases. Input material: peripheral blood. The CDR3 bases are TGTGCCAGCAGTCTCGGGACAGGGGACTATGGCTACACCTTC. This sequence encodes CASSLGTGDYGYTF.